Below, 27 T cell receptor beta chains from the same sample are listed, as sequenced in a study of Ad26.COV2.S vaccination and SARS-CoV-2 variants. Libraries were prepared by immunoSEQ multiplex PCR; TCRdb keeps only in-frame clonotypes and omits some of them. The profile shows around 450,000 clones, approximately 87% of them singletons. Treatment defined: around 19 received Ad26.COV2.S at low or high dose, single or two shots; a few received placebo; per-sample allocation not given. After the first vaccine or placebo injection, samples were drawn on day 63. Sequencing was performed on peripheral blood, taken in a trial of Ad26.COV2.S vaccine versus placebo. The receptors come from a person between 18 and 65 years old who received the Ad26.COV2.S COVID-19 vaccine or a placebo.

This clone has a handful of counts. In DNA form, the CDR3 reads TGTGCCAGTAGTATAGAAGACAGAGGAAATTCACCCCTCCACTTT. Residues: CASSIEDRGNSPLHF. The chain links TRBV19 to TRBJ1-6; D perhaps matches TRBD1 (5 bases). Germline V gives CDR1 LNHDA, CDR2 SQIVND (reference sequence). The CDR3 is 15 amino acids. Trimming shortened V by 0 bases and J by 7 bases, and 10 bases separated the two germline ends.

The chain links TRBV6-1 to TRBJ1-6, with 8 bases fitting TRBD1. Germline loops: CDR1 MNHNS, CDR2 SASEGT. This CDR3 spans 14 amino acids. V trimming: 5 bases; J trimming: 7 bases; junction bases outside the gene matches: 4. DNA for the CDR3: TGTGCCAGCAGTTTGGACAGGGCCAATTCACCCCTCCACTTT. Its protein is CASSLDRANSPLHF.

The V and J genes are TRBV28 and TRBJ1-5; D unresolved. Germline CDR1 is MDHEN and CDR2 is SYDVKM. The ends were cut back, 2 bases at V and 3 bases at J, with 11 bases in the middle. The CDR3 totals 15 residues. The CDR3 loop reads CASSLVYRNNQPQHF. CDR3 nucleotide sequence: TGTGCCAGCAGTTTAGTTTACAGAAACAATCAGCCCCAGCATTTT.

The rearrangement links TRBV19 to TRBJ2-7; D is ambiguous. The CDR3 length is 13 residues. Per the germline V gene, CDR1 is LNHDA and CDR2 is SQIVND (reference sequence). V was cut by 5 bases and J by 3 bases, with 11 bases left in between. The DNA of the CDR3 is TGTGCCAGTAGTCCCGGGCCGCACTACGAGCAGTACTTC. This sequence encodes CASSPGPHYEQYF.

This clone was seen just once. The genes are TRBV2 and TRBJ1-6; 8 bases map to TRBD1. Unmatched junction bases numbered 5, after V lost 5 bases and J lost 2 bases. This CDR3 has 16 residues. From germline, CDR1 is SNHLY and CDR2 FYNNEI. The CDR3 sequence is CASSRRQGPYNSPLHF. The CDR3 DNA is TGTGCCAGCAGTCGTCGACAGGGGCCCTATAATTCACCCCTCCACTTT.

This clone appeared once. V is TRBV5-1 and J is TRBJ2-7, with 9 bases aligning to TRBD1. There are 15 residues in the CDR3. After removal of 4 bases from V and 5 bases from J, the junction contained 10 bases not matched to a gene. Germline V gene sequence: CDR1 SGHRS, CDR2 YFSETQ. The CDR3 DNA is TGCGCCAGCAGCCCAACAACCGGGACAGGGAACGAGCAGTACTTC. This encodes CASSPTTGTGNEQYF.

This sequence joins TRBV7-2 and TRBJ1-4, with D unresolved. The V end was cut by 5 bases, the J end by 2 bases, with 12 bases between. The CDR3 extends over 15 amino acids. The germline V gene encodes CDR1 SGHTA and CDR2 FQGNSA. The CDR3 nucleotides read TGTGCCAGCAGCCCGTTGCTGGGGACTAATGAAAAACTGTTTTTT. Amino acid sequence: CASSPLLGTNEKLFF.

J is TRBJ2-2 and V is TRBV27, with D perhaps matching TRBD2 (5 bases). CDR1 MNHEY and CDR2 SMNVEV come from the germline V gene (reference sequence). The CDR3 sequence is 13 residues long. The V end lost 6 bases, the J end lost 4 bases, and 9 bases lay between the germline ends. This chain's CDR3 is CASSARGTGELFF. DNA for the CDR3: TGTGCCAGCAGCGCCCGGGGCACCGGGGAGCTGTTTTTT.

V and J are TRBV7-2 and TRBJ2-5, with a possible D match to TRBD2 (6 bases). Between the trimmed V and J ends, which lost 5 bases and 0 bases, there was a span of 7 bases. From germline, CDR1 is SGHTA and CDR2 FQGNSA. This CDR3 is built from 13 residues. The CDR3 is CASSRDYQETQYF. The CDR3 DNA is TGTGCCAGCAGCCGGGACTACCAAGAGACCCAGTACTTC.

This chain links TRBV10-3 with TRBJ2-2, with D tentatively TRBD2 (6 bases). The CDR3 consists of 12 residues. V lost 8 bases and J lost 2, with 6 bases in between. Germline CDR1 ENHRY, CDR2 SYGVKD. The CDR3 sequence: CAIGTNTGELFF. As DNA, the CDR3 is TGTGCCATCGGGACTAACACCGGGGAGCTGTTTTTT.

The V gene is TRBV24-1, the J gene TRBJ1-1, with 7 positions matching TRBD1. Germline CDR1 and CDR2: KGHDR and SFDVKD. This CDR3 is built from 13 residues. Trimming took 3 bases from V and 11 from J; bases not matched to a gene: 8. The CDR3 sequence: CATSDPGGEDAFF. The CDR3 DNA reads TGTGCCACCAGTGATCCAGGGGGTGAGGACGCTTTCTTT.

The CDR3, as DNA: TGCGCCAGCAGCCAAGGGGGCAGTAATTACAATGAGCAGTTCTTC. It encodes CASSQGGSNYNEQFF. This chain uses TRBV4-3 with TRBJ2-1; possible D gene TRBD1, 5 bases. V was shortened by 1 base and J by 4 bases, with 11 bases between the two germline ends. Per germline, CDR1 LGHNA and CDR2 YSLEER. The CDR3 is 15 amino acids.

The J gene is TRBJ1-5, the V gene TRBV7-9; 9 bases line up with TRBD1. There are 16 residues in the CDR3. The germline V gene has CDR1 SEHNR and CDR2 FQNEAQ (reference sequence). After removal of 2 bases from V and 4 bases from J, the junction contained 6 bases not matched to a gene. The CDR3 protein is CASSLTSGQGNQPQHF. The CDR3 DNA reads as TGTGCCAGCAGCTTAACCTCGGGACAGGGAAATCAGCCCCAGCATTTT.

This clone was seen a few times. The V call is TRBV27, the J call TRBJ1-6; 8 nucleotides match TRBD1. With 4 bases clipped from V and 0 bases from J, the junction kept 8 bases outside the gene matches. This CDR3 is 18 amino acids long. The germline CDR1 and CDR2 sequences are MNHEY and SMNVEV (reference sequence). CDR3: CASSSNPTGVSYNSPLHF. CDR3 nucleotides: TGTGCCAGCAGTTCGAATCCGACAGGGGTCTCCTATAATTCACCCCTCCACTTT.

This chain connects TRBV28 to TRBJ2-7; tentative D call: TRBD2 (6 bases). In germline, CDR1 is MDHEN, CDR2 SYDVKM. The CDR3 spans 12 residues. V gave up 7 bases and J gave up 3 bases, with 10 bases separating them. The CDR3 loop reads CASTGGYYEQYF. The CDR3 DNA sequence: TGTGCCAGCACCGGGGGTTACTACGAGCAGTACTTC.

The V gene is TRBV3-1 (or the pseudogene TRBV3-2), the J gene TRBJ2-3; D unresolved. Germline loops: CDR1 LGHDT, CDR2 YNNKEL (reference sequence). The ends were cut back, 1 base at V and 2 bases at J, with 13 bases in the middle. The CDR3 is made up of 16 amino acids. CDR3 loop: CASSQGGWHSTDTQYF. For the CDR3, the DNA is TGTGCCAGCAGCCAAGGAGGTTGGCATTCCACAGATACGCAGTATTTT.

J is TRBJ1-1 and V is TRBV6-5; D uncertain. Trimming cost V 2 bases and J 5 bases, with 12 bases left between them. The CDR3 length is 14 residues. Germline V gene data show CDR1 as MNHEY and CDR2 as SVGAGI. This CDR3 reads CASSYLPGQTEAFF. The CDR3 DNA reads TGTGCCAGCAGTTACCTCCCCGGGCAGACTGAAGCTTTCTTT.

The gene calls are TRBV7-9 and TRBJ2-7; 8 bases fit TRBD1. CDR3 length: 14 amino acids. V shed 5 bases and J 2 bases; nucleotides not matched to a gene: 5. Germline CDR1 SEHNR, CDR2 FQNEAQ (reference sequence). CDR3 sequence: CASSPRTGTYEQYF. In DNA form, the CDR3 reads TGTGCCAGCAGCCCGCGGACAGGGACCTACGAGCAGTACTTC.

This clone has more than one count but fewer than ten. The rearrangement joins TRBV5-6 to TRBJ2-7; no clear D gene. V shed 2 bases and J shed 5 bases, with 11 bases lying between them. Germline assignment: CDR1 SGHDT and CDR2 YYEEEE. This CDR3 contains 13 residues. In nucleotides, the CDR3 is TGTGCCAGCAGCTTATCCGGAGTGCACGAGCAGTACTTC. This sequence encodes CASSLSGVHEQYF. Full variable domain (remainder filled in from reference TRBV5-6 and TRBJ2-7): DAGVTQSPTHLIKTRGQQVTLRCSPKSGHDTVSWYQQALGQGPQFIFQYYEEEERQRGNFPDRFSGHQFPNYSSELNVNALLLGDSALYLCASSLSGVHEQYFGPGTRLTVT.

The chain uses TRBV10-3 and TRBJ1-3; no definite D call. V was trimmed by 3 bases and J by 2 bases, leaving 8 bases between them. The CDR3 consists of 14 residues. Germline loops: CDR1 ENHRY, CDR2 SYGVKD. CDR3 in amino acids: CAISDRGTGNTIYF. The CDR3 nucleotides read TGTGCCATCAGTGATCGGGGTACTGGAAACACCATATATTTT.

V is TRBV7-8 and J is TRBJ2-7, with D tentatively TRBD1 (6 bases). The CDR3 spans 14 residues. Germline CDR1 reads SGHVS; CDR2 reads FQNEAQ. Trimming took 2 bases from V and 5 from J, leaving 13 bases between them. This CDR3 is CASSLSAGVHEQYF. DNA for the CDR3: TGTGCCAGCAGCTTATCCGCAGGGGTCCACGAGCAGTACTTC. Using reference TRBV7-8 and TRBJ2-7 for the parts outside the CDR3, the full variable domain is GAGVSQSPRYKVAKRGQDVALRCDPISGHVSLFWYQQALGQGPEFLTYFQNEAQLDKSGLPSDRFFAERPEGSVSTLKIQRTQQEDSAVYLCASSLSAGVHEQYFGPGTRLTVT.

The rearrangement joins TRBV6-6 to TRBJ2-7; no clear D. The CDR3 runs to 12 residues. CDR1 MNHNY and CDR2 SVGAGI come from the germline V gene (reference sequence). Trimming left V 6 bases short and J 6 bases short, with 12 bases between. CDR3 nucleotides: TGTGCCAGCAGCCGACCCCCAACCGAGCAGTACTTC. It translates to CASSRPPTEQYF.

V is TRBV4-2 and J is TRBJ2-7; D perhaps matches TRBD1 (5 bases). Germline CDR1 reads LGHNA; CDR2 reads YNFKEQ. V lost 0 bases and J 2 bases, leaving 11 bases between the germline ends. The CDR3 is 15 residues long. CDR3 residues: CASSQEDSLTYEQYF. The DNA of the CDR3 is TGTGCCAGCAGCCAAGAAGACAGCTTAACCTACGAGCAGTACTTC.

The gene calls are TRBV5-4 and TRBJ2-1; 8 nucleotides match TRBD2. The CDR3 is 17 amino acids. CDR1 and CDR2 from the germline V gene are SGHNT and YYREEE (reference sequence). J was trimmed by 4 bases and V by 7 bases; bases with no gene match: 16. As DNA, the CDR3 is TGTGCCAGCCGGCCGGGGGGGTCGGTCGAAAGTTACAATGAGCAGTTCTTC. It yields the protein CASRPGGSVESYNEQFF.

This clone has just one count. The chain recombines TRBV5-8 with TRBJ1-6, with TRBD1 as a possible D gene (6 bases). The CDR3 is 14 residues long. Germline assignment: CDR1 SGHTS and CDR2 YDEGEE. V was shortened by 4 bases and J by 7 bases, with 12 bases between the two germline ends. CDR3 protein: CASSARDKNSPLHF. CDR3 nucleotide sequence: TGTGCCAGCAGCGCCCGGGACAAGAATTCACCCCTCCACTTT.

J is TRBJ2-5 and V is TRBV28; no definite D call. CDR1 and CDR2 from the germline V gene are MDHEN and SYDVKM. The CDR3 runs 13 residues. Trimming removed 3 bases from V and 0 bases from J, with 5 bases in between. The CDR3 is CASSFPYQETQYF. In nucleotides, the CDR3 is TGTGCCAGCAGTTTCCCCTACCAAGAGACCCAGTACTTC.

This chain connects TRBV11-3 to TRBJ2-7; 8 positions agree with TRBD1. The CDR3 length is 16 residues. After removal of 4 bases from V and 4 bases from J, the junction contained 12 bases not matched to a gene. The germline CDR1 and CDR2 sequences are SGHNT and YENEEA. DNA for the CDR3: TGTGCCAGCAGCTCCGAACAGGGGGGTGGTACGTACGAGCAGTACTTC. Encoded protein: CASSSEQGGGTYEQYF.